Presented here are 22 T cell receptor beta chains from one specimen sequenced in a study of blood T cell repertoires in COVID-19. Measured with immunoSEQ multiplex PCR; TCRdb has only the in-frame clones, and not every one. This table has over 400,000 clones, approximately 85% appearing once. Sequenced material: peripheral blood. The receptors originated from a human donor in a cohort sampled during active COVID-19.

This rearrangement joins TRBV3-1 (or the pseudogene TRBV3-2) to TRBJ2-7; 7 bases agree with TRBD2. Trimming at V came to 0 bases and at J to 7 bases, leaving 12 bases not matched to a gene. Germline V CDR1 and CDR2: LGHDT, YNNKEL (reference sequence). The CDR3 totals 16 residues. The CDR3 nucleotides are TGTGCCAGCAGCCAAGATGTCCCGGGAGGTAGAGTAGAGCAGTACTTC. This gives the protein CASSQDVPGGRVEQYF.

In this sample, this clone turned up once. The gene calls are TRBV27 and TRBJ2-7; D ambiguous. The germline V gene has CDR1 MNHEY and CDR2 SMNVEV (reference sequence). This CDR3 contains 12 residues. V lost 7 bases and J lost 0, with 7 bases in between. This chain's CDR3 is CASTGSSYEQYF. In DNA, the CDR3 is TGTGCCAGCACAGGCAGCTCCTACGAGCAGTACTTC.

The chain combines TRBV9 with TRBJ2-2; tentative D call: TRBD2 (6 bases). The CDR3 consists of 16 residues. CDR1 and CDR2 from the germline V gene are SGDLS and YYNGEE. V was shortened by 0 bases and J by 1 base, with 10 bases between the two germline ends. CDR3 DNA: TGTGCCAGCAGCGTAGGGCGGAGGGTGAACACCGGGGAGCTGTTTTTT. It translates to CASSVGRRVNTGELFF.

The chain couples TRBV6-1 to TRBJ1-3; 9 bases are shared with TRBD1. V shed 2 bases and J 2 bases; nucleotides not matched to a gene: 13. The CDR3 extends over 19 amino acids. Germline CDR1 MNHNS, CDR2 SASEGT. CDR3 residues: CASSEKSPLGQGPGNTIYF. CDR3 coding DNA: TGTGCCAGCAGTGAAAAAAGTCCCCTGGGACAGGGCCCTGGAAACACCATATATTTT.

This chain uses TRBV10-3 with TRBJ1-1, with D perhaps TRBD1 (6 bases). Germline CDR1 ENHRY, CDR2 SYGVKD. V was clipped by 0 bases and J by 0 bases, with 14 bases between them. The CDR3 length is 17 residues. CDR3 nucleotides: TGTGCCATCAGTGAGTCGGGCACAGGGCCCTTGAACACTGAAGCTTTCTTT. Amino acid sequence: CAISESGTGPLNTEAFF.

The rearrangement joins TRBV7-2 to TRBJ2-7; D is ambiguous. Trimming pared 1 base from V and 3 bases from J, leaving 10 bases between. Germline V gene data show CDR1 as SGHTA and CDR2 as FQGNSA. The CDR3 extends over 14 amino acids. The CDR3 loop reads CASSLGGRIYEQYF. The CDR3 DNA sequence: TGTGCCAGCAGCTTAGGTGGCAGGATCTACGAGCAGTACTTC.

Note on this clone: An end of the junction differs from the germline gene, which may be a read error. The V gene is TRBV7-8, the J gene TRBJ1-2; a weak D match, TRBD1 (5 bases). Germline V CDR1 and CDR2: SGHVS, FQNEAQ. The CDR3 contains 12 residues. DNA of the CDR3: TGTGCCAGCAGCTTAAGTGGGGACTATAGGGTCTTC. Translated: CASSLSGDYRVF.

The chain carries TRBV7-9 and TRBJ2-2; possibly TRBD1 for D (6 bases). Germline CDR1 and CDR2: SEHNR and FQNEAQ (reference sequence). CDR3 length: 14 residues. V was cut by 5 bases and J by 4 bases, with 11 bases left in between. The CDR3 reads CASSILGGTGELFF. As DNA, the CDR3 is TGTGCCAGCAGCATCCTAGGGGGCACCGGGGAGCTGTTTTTT.

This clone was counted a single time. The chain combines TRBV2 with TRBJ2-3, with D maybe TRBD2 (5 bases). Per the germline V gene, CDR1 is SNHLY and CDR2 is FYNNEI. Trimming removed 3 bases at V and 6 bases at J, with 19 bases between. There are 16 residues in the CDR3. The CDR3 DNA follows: TGTGCCAGCAGTGAGCCATTGCGGGTCTTAAGGGATACGCAGTATTTT. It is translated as CASSEPLRVLRDTQYF.

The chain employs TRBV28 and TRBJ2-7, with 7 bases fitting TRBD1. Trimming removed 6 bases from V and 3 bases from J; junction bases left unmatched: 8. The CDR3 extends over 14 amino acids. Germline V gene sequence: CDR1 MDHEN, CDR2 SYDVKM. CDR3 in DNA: TGTGCCAGCAGGCGACAGGGCCCCATCTACGAGCAGTACTTC. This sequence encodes CASRRQGPIYEQYF.

Here the CDR3 reads CASSSLDRRYTEAFF. CDR3 DNA: TGTGCCAGCAGCTCGCTAGACAGGAGATACACTGAAGCTTTCTTT. The genes are TRBV5-6 and TRBJ1-1; tentative D call: TRBD1 (6 bases). The CDR3 runs 15 residues. Germline V gives CDR1 SGHDT, CDR2 YYEEEE. The V and J ends lost 3 bases and 3 bases respectively, with 15 bases between them. The whole variable domain, remainder taken from reference TRBV5-6 and TRBJ1-1, is DAGVTQSPTHLIKTRGQQVTLRCSPKSGHDTVSWYQQALGQGPQFIFQYYEEEERQRGNFPDRFSGHQFPNYSSELNVNALLLGDSALYLCASSSLDRRYTEAFFGQGTRLTVV.

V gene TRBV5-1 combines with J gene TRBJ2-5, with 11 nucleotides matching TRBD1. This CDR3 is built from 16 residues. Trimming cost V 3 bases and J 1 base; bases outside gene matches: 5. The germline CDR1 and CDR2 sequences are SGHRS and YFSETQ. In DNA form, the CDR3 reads TGCGCCAGCAGCTCCGGACAGGGGGCAGGCCAAGAGACCCAGTACTTC. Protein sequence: CASSSGQGAGQETQYF.

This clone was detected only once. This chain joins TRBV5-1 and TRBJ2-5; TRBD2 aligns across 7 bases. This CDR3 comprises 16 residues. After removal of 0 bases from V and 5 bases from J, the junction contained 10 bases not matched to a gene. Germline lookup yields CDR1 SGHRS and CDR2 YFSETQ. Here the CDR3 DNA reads TGCGCCAGCAGCTTGGTCCCTAGCGGTACGCGGGAGACCCAGTACTTC. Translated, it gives CASSLVPSGTRETQYF.

The CDR3 reads CAWTPRAGGVGDTQYF. The DNA of the CDR3 is TGTGCCTGGACCCCCCGGGCGGGAGGGGTAGGAGATACGCAGTATTTT. This chain connects TRBV30 to TRBJ2-3; 9 bases are a match to TRBD2. Germline lookup yields CDR1 GTSNPN and CDR2 SVGIG (reference sequence). V lost 4 bases to trimming and J lost 5 bases; unmatched junction nucleotides: 13. The CDR3 spans 16 residues.

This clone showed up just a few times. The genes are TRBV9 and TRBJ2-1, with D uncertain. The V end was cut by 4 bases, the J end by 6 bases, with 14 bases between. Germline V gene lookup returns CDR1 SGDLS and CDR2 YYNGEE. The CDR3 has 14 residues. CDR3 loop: CASSPRGSGNEQFF. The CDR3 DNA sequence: TGTGCCAGCAGCCCACGTGGGTCAGGCAATGAGCAGTTCTTC. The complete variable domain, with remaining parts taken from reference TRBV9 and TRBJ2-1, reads DSGVTQTPKHLITATGQRVTLRCSPRSGDLSVYWYQQSLDQGLQFLIQYYNGEERAKGNILERFSAQQFPDLHSELNLSSLELGDSALYFCASSPRGSGNEQFFGPGTRLTVL.

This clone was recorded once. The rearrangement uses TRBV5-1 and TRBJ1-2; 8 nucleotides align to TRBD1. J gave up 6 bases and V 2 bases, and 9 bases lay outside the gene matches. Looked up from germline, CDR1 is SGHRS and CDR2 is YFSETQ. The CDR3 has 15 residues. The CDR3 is CASSLEGTGLDGYTF. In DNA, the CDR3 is TGCGCCAGCAGCTTAGAAGGGACAGGACTGGATGGCTACACCTTC.

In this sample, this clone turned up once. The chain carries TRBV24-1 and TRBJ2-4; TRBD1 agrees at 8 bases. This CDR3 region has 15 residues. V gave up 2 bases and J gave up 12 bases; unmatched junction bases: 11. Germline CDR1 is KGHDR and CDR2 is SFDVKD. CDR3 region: CATSDSGGTGPTQYF. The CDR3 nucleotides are TGTGCCACCAGTGATTCTGGAGGGACAGGACCTACTCAGTACTTC.

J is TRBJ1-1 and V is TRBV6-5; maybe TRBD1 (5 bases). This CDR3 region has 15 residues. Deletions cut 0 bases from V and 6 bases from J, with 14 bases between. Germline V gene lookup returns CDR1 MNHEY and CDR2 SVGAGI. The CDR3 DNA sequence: TGTGCCAGCAGTTACTCCCTACAGGTCAGCCCTGAAGCTTTCTTT. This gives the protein CASSYSLQVSPEAFF.

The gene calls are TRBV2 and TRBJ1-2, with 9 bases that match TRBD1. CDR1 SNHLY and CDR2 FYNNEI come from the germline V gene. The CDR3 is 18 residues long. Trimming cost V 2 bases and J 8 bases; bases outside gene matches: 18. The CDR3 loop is CASSERGGTGFFPSGYTF. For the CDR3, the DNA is TGTGCCAGCAGTGAAAGAGGCGGGACAGGGTTTTTTCCGTCCGGCTACACCTTC.

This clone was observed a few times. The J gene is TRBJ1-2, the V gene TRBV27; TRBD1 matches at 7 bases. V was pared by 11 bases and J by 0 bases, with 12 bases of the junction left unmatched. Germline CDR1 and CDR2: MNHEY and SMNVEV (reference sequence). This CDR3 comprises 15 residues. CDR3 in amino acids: CAAKAGGIANYGYTF. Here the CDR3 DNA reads TGTGCCGCAAAGGCAGGGGGGATCGCTAACTATGGCTACACCTTC.

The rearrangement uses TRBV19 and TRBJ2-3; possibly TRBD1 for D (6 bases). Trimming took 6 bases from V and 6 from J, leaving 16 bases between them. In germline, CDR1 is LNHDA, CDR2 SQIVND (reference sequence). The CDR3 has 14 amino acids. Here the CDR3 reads CASSLGTRGDTQYF. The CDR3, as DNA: TGTGCCAGTAGCCTCGGGACGAGGGGGGATACGCAGTATTTT.

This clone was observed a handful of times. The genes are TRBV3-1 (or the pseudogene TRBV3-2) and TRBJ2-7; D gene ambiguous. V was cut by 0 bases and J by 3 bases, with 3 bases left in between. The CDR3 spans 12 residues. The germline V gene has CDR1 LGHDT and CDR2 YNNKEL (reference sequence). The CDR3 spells CASSQDSYEQYF. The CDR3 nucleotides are TGTGCCAGCAGCCAAGACAGCTACGAGCAGTACTTC.